This TCR beta chain was captured in a study of T cell responses to AZD1222 COVID-19 vaccine. In the study overall: Pooling covered second doses at about 4 or about 12 weeks.

Using immunoSEQ multiplex PCR, the repertoire was profiled, and TCRdb retains in-frame clones only, with some absent. In the table there are approximately 130,000 clones, about nine tenths of which are singletons. Between the trimmed V and J ends, which lost 5 bases and 3 bases, there was a span of 14 bases. Germline V gene data show CDR1 as MNHEY and CDR2 as SVGEGT. This CDR3 comprises 14 residues. Study-level points and caveats: Sampling that yielded the repertoires occurred only after the peak T cell response. Only a handful of AZD1222 recipients, six or seven in all, had baseline seropositivity. Two doses of AZD1222 preceded a rise in Spike-specific TCR breadth and depth.

Comment on this clone: No antigen is known for it.

This specimen consisted of peripheral blood, obtained on day 0 of AZD1222 vaccination. The chain uses TRBV6-2 or TRBV6-3 and TRBJ2-7; D is perhaps TRBD1 or TRBD2 (5 bases each). The sequence was obtained from an adult in good health. CDR3 nucleotides: TGTGCCAGCAGTCGCTCGTGGGGGATCTACGAGCAGTACTTC. Translating gives CASSRSWGIYEQYF.